The clone carrying this T cell receptor beta chain was found once. Its target is not known. A much larger clone is a single base away; this may be a read error. It was with a sample-barcoded 5' primer and a J-beta primer mix that a second PCR of about 6 to 12 cycles was run. TCRdb re-analysed the 5' RACE reads in MiXCR, keeping a single row per CDR3 protein. The sample contains some 710,000 distinct CDR3 sequences, less than 60% of which appear only once. The data belong to a study of blood T cells in healthy people across ages. General study points: As age increased, TCR beta diversity per million T cells fell in a roughly linear fashion. The study lacked donor CMV status, which possibly confounded expanded clonotype changes. PBMCs went unsorted, and a conclusive naive versus antigen-experienced comparison was therefore prevented.

After removal of 2 bases from V and 11 bases from J, the junction contained 20 bases not matched to a gene. The V gene's germline CDR1 is SEHNR and CDR2 FQNEAQ (reference sequence). There are 17 residues in the CDR3. The clonotype comes from an older man in good health. The genes are TRBV7-9 and TRBJ2-5; 7 nucleotides line up with TRBD2. The sample consisted of blood. The CDR3 reads CASSLTNAGTGGDEQYF. In DNA, the CDR3 is TGTGCCAGCAGCTTAACCAACGCTGGGACTGGGGGGGATGAGCAGTACTTC. The variable domain in full, completed from reference TRBV7-9 and TRBJ2-5, reads DTGVSQNPRHKITKRGQNVTFRCDPISEHNRLYWYRQTLGQGPEFLTYFQNEAQLEKSRLLSDRFSAERPKGSFSTLEIQRTEQGDSAMYLCASSLTNAGTGGDEQYFGPGTRLLVL.